Presented here are 10 T cell receptor beta chains from one specimen sequenced in a study of shared clonotypes between healthy human individuals. The data were produced by immunoSEQ multiplex PCR, yet TCRdb's version contains in-frame clones alone and is incomplete. The sample consists of about 2.4 million clones, roughly 93% of them appearing once. Sequencing input: naive CD4+ T cells from PBMCs. Subset given: CD45RA+ positively selected. The receptors derive from a man in his late teens or twenties in good health. Some clones in this sample may be carry-over from other donors' samples.

The genes are TRBV7-2 and TRBJ1-5; D is undetermined. The CDR3 has 14 amino acids. Trimming cost V 2 bases and J 1 base, with 6 bases left between them. CDR1 is SGHTA, CDR2 FQGNSA, per germline. In DNA, the CDR3 is TGTGCCAGCAGCTTAATACACAGCAATCAGCCCCAGCATTTT. Its translation is CASSLIHSNQPQHF.

The V call is TRBV7-9, the J call TRBJ2-1; the D gene is possibly TRBD2 (6 bases). This CDR3 contains 13 residues. Trimming took off 5 bases at V and 6 bases at J, with 11 bases between the two ends. The germline gives CDR1 SEHNR, CDR2 FQNEAQ (reference sequence). In DNA, the CDR3 is TGTGCCAGCAGCCTCCGCGGGGCCAATGAGCAGTTCTTC. Amino acids: CASSLRGANEQFF.

J is TRBJ2-7 and V is TRBV7-2; no clear D. Germline V gives CDR1 SGHTA, CDR2 FQGNSA. This CDR3 is 13 amino acids long. V was shortened by 5 bases and J by 0 bases, with 8 bases between the two germline ends. This CDR3 reads CASSPESSYEQYF. The CDR3 bases are TGTGCCAGCAGCCCCGAGAGCTCCTACGAGCAGTACTTC.

This sequence joins TRBV4-3 and TRBJ1-3; D is unresolved. V shed 2 bases and J shed 2 bases, with 7 bases lying between them. This CDR3 has 14 amino acids. CDR1 is LGHNA, CDR2 YSLEER, per germline. In nucleotides, the CDR3 is TGCGCCAGCAGCCAAACCTCTACTGGAAACACCATATATTTT. This codes for CASSQTSTGNTIYF.

The chain uses TRBV4-1 and TRBJ1-1, with 9 bases identical to TRBD1. Germline trimming cut 0 bases from V and 4 bases from J; bases unmatched to any gene: 6. This CDR3 spans 16 amino acids. Germline V lookup: CDR1 MGHRA, CDR2 YSYEKL. CDR3: CASSQDRGQGRTEAFF. Here the CDR3 DNA reads TGCGCCAGCAGCCAAGATCGGGGACAGGGCCGCACTGAAGCTTTCTTT.

The gene calls are TRBV5-4 and TRBJ1-4; TRBD1 might be the D (6 bases). CDR1 and CDR2 (germline): SGHNT, YYREEE (reference sequence). Trimming took off 2 bases at V and 8 bases at J, with 16 bases between the two ends. CDR3 length: 15 residues. CDR3 bases: TGTGCCAGCAGCTTTCAACAGGGAAAAGAGGAAAAACTGTTTTTT. It codes for CASSFQQGKEEKLFF.

The chain is built from TRBV30 and TRBJ1-3, with D possibly matching TRBD1 (5 bases). CDR1 GTSNPN and CDR2 SVGIG come from the germline V gene (reference sequence). This CDR3 spans 16 amino acids. V dropped 0 bases and J dropped 4 bases, with 16 bases sitting between them. The CDR3 DNA sequence: TGTGCCTGGAGTGTGGCAGGGACTCTTGGGGGAAACACCATATATTTT. As protein: CAWSVAGTLGGNTIYF.

The J gene is TRBJ1-1, the V gene TRBV21-1. TRBV21-1 is designated a pseudogene. The CDR3 consists of 15 residues. The CDR3 DNA is TGTGCCAGCAGCACCCGATCGAGGGGGAACACTGAAGCTTTCTTT. It specifies CASSTRSRGNTEAFF.

The genes are TRBV7-9 and TRBJ1-2; D is unresolved. V shed 2 bases and J shed 4 bases, with 14 bases lying between them. This CDR3 region has 15 residues. CDR1 and CDR2 from the germline V gene are SEHNR and FQNEAQ (reference sequence). The CDR3 region is CASSLPRGNSYGYTF. CDR3 sequence (DNA): TGTGCCAGCAGCTTACCGCGAGGGAATAGCTATGGCTACACCTTC.

CDR3 amino acids: CASSFGLAGDSYNEQFF. The CDR3 DNA follows: TGCGCCAGCAGCTTCGGACTAGCGGGAGATTCCTACAATGAGCAGTTCTTC. The chain carries TRBV5-1 and TRBJ2-1; 13 bases match TRBD2. Germline assignment: CDR1 SGHRS and CDR2 YFSETQ. CDR3 length: 17 amino acids. V trimming: 2 bases; J trimming: 1 base; junction bases outside the gene matches: 3.